Many counts were recorded for the clone carrying this T cell receptor (beta chain). The naive CD8 libraries originated from between 20,000 and 1,000,000 sorted cells and drew on 10%, 30% or 50% RNA. Sorting captured naive CD8 T cells as CD8+CD4-CCR7+CD45RA+. This specimen comes from a study of molecular identifiers for immune sequencing clone quantification. TCRdb reprocessed the PCR reads via MiXCR and lists one record per CDR3 protein. The data hold tens of thousands of distinct CDR3 sequences, with about a sixth observed a single time. V was clipped by 2 bases and J by 11 bases, with 12 bases between them. The CDR3 sequence is 11 residues long. Germline V lookup: CDR1 SQVTM, CDR2 ANQGSEA.

The receptor's source is a human donor in good health. Some libraries in this study had Jurkat cell RNA spiked in. The sample taken for sequencing was naive CD8+ T cells from blood, with Jurkat cell RNA spiked in. Subset noted: FACS-sorted CD8+CD4-CCR7+CD45RA+ naive T cells. The chain employs TRBV29-1 and TRBJ1-1, with D uncertain. The CDR3 DNA follows: TGCAGCGTTGAAATCACCATGGGCGCTTTCTTT. Its protein product is CSVEITMGAFF.